Presented here are 12 T cell receptor beta chains from one specimen sequenced in a study of cytomegalovirus exposure and HLA in healthy donors. The PCR ran on 60 Vbeta and 13 Jbeta primers. The protocol was immunoSEQ multiplex PCR, while the TCRdb copy is restricted to in-frame clones and leaves out a portion. Here the sample spans over 100,000 clones, approximately 82% being singletons. Sequencing was performed on PBMCs. These receptors were taken from a female donor in good health and CMV-seronegative.

This clone has just a few counts. This chain uses TRBV6-5 with TRBJ2-7; D perhaps matches TRBD2 (6 bases). Germline CDR1 is MNHEY and CDR2 is SVGAGI. V was pared by 2 bases and J by 3 bases, with 11 bases between. The CDR3 consists of 14 residues. The CDR3 nucleotides read TGTGCCAGCAGTTACAGTCTAGCGAGCTACGAGCAGTACTTC. Protein: CASSYSLASYEQYF.

Details on this clone: Other DNA variants within this sample encode the same CDR3. The V call is TRBV11-2, the J call TRBJ1-5; possible D gene TRBD1, 6 bases. V gave up 0 bases and J gave up 6 bases, with 6 bases separating them. The CDR3 length is 13 residues. Germline-derived CDR1 and CDR2 are SGHAT and FQNNGV. CDR3 loop: CASSLDRGQPQHF. DNA for the CDR3: TGTGCCAGCAGCTTAGACAGGGGTCAGCCCCAGCATTTT. Drawing the rest from reference TRBV11-2 and TRBJ1-5, the complete variable domain is EAGVAQSPRYKIIEKRQSVAFWCNPISGHATLYWYQQILGQGPKLLIQFQNNGVVDDSQLPKDRFSAERLKGVDSTLKIQPAKLEDSAVYLCASSLDRGQPQHFGDGTRLSIL.

This clone has only a few counts. The gene calls are TRBV29-1 and TRBJ1-1; D not resolved. The V gene lost 7 bases and the J gene lost 6 bases, with 12 bases spanning the gap. Germline V gene lookup returns CDR1 SQVTM and CDR2 ANQGSEA. The CDR3 loop spans 11 amino acids. CDR3 residues: CSADQTSEAFF. For the CDR3, the DNA is TGCAGCGCCGACCAGACATCTGAAGCTTTCTTT.

The rearrangement uses TRBV2 and TRBJ2-4, with 14 positions matching TRBD2. From germline, CDR1 is SNHLY and CDR2 FYNNEI. Trimming cost V 7 bases and J 4 bases; bases outside gene matches: 6. The CDR3 extends over 16 amino acids. CDR3 sequence: CASNPTSGRVKNIQYF. CDR3 DNA sequence: TGTGCCAGCAACCCGACTAGCGGGAGGGTTAAAAACATTCAGTACTTC.

The J gene is TRBJ2-4, the V gene TRBV2, with 7 bases identical to TRBD2. After removal of 7 bases from V and 2 bases from J, the junction contained 5 bases not matched to a gene. Germline assignment: CDR1 SNHLY and CDR2 FYNNEI. CDR3 length: 14 amino acids. The DNA for the CDR3 is TGTGCCAGCATCCCGGGACTAACCAAAAACATTCAGTACTTC. Its translation is CASIPGLTKNIQYF. Full variable domain (remainder filled in from reference TRBV2 and TRBJ2-4): EPEVTQTPSHQVTQMGQEVILRCVPISNHLYFYWYRQILGQKVEFLVSFYNNEISEKSEIFDDQFSVERPDGSNFTLKIRSTKLEDSAMYFCASIPGLTKNIQYFGAGTRLSVL.

The chain joins TRBV7-2 to TRBJ2-2; D perhaps matches TRBD2 (6 bases). V was cut by 5 bases and J by 1 base, with 8 bases left in between. The CDR3 contains 14 residues. Germline V lookup: CDR1 SGHTA, CDR2 FQGNSA. The CDR3 loop reads CASSMGGNTGELFF. For the CDR3, the DNA is TGTGCCAGCAGCATGGGGGGGAACACCGGGGAGCTGTTTTTT.

The CDR3 DNA follows: TGTGCCAGTAGTATAGTCGCCGGGAAGGGCTCACCCCTCCACTTT. Residues: CASSIVAGKGSPLHF. The J gene is TRBJ1-6, the V gene TRBV19; D unresolved. V was cut by 1 base and J by 10 bases, with 14 bases left in between. Germline assignment: CDR1 LNHDA and CDR2 SQIVND (reference sequence). CDR3 length: 15 amino acids.

The rearrangement joins TRBV7-3 to TRBJ2-3; possibly TRBD1 for D (6 bases). V was cut by 1 base and J by 4 bases, with 6 bases left in between. The CDR3 runs to 13 residues. Germline V lookup: CDR1 SGHTA, CDR2 FQGTGA. CDR3 in DNA: TGTGCCAGCAGCTTAAAGGGGGCAGATACGCAGTATTTT. Translated: CASSLKGADTQYF.

The chain combines TRBV5-4 with TRBJ1-1, with D tentatively TRBD1 (6 bases). V gave up 3 bases and J gave up 3 bases, with 15 bases separating them. There are 15 residues in the CDR3. Per the germline V gene, CDR1 is SGHNT and CDR2 is YYREEE (reference sequence). The CDR3 DNA sequence: TGTGCCAGCAGCTCCCCCGGACAGCAGTACACTGAAGCTTTCTTT. Its translation: CASSSPGQQYTEAFF.

The chain is built from TRBV5-1 and TRBJ1-3, with TRBD1 as a possible D gene (6 bases). The CDR3 spans 16 residues. V was trimmed by 0 bases and J by 3 bases, leaving 13 bases between them. Germline V CDR1 and CDR2: SGHRS, YFSETQ. CDR3 DNA: TGCGCCAGCAGCTTGGCCCCCTACAGGGTTGGAAACACCATATATTTT. As protein: CASSLAPYRVGNTIYF. The full variable domain, with the rest looked up from reference TRBV5-1 and TRBJ1-3, is KAGVTQTPRYLIKTRGQQVTLSCSPISGHRSVSWYQQTPGQGLQFLFEYFSETQRNKGNFPGRFSGRQFSNSRSEMNVSTLELGDSALYLCASSLAPYRVGNTIYFGEGSWLTVV.

This chain uses TRBV2 with TRBJ1-5; 11 nucleotides agree with TRBD1. V was pared by 6 bases and J by 4 bases, with 5 bases of the junction left unmatched. Looked up from germline, CDR1 is SNHLY and CDR2 is FYNNEI. This CDR3 is built from 15 residues. The chain's CDR3 is CASSEGQGVNQPQHF. CDR3 nucleotide sequence: TGTGCCAGCAGCGAGGGACAGGGGGTAAATCAGCCCCAGCATTTT.

The chain links TRBV18 to TRBJ2-2; D gene uncertain. The CDR3 extends over 16 amino acids. The germline V and J ends were trimmed by 3 bases and 0 bases, with 11 bases remaining between them. CDR1 KGHSH and CDR2 LQKENI come from the germline V gene. The CDR3 DNA follows: TGTGCCAGCTCACCGATGACACAATCGAACACCGGGGAGCTGTTTTTT. Translated, it gives CASSPMTQSNTGELFF.